Listed below are T cell receptor beta chains from one sample, sequenced in a study of control samples from healthy donors and cancer patients. TCRdb's table, derived via immunoSEQ multiplex PCR, lists solely in-frame clones and lacks some. The table shows fewer than 70,000 clones, with about 80% occurring only once. Sequenced material: PBMCs. All receptors derive from a woman in her fifties or sixties with lung cancer. CDR3s include the opening cysteine and the closing phenylalanine or tryptophan. The order of the fields is V gene, CDR3 length, clone size, J gene, D gene, CDR3 protein, CDR3 DNA. D genes are given only for firm matches. Clone size is not always given. Where it is, it says once, few, many or a class for expanded clones.

V: TRBV15; length: 14; size: NA; J: TRBJ1-5; D: TRBD1; CDR3: CATSKQTGDQPQHF; DNA: TGTGCCACCAGCAAGCAAACAGGGGATCAGCCCCAGCATTTT
V: TRBV6-4; length: 14; size: NA; J: TRBJ2-1; D: TRBD2; CDR3: CASRLAGDRGEQFF; DNA: TGTGCCAGCAGACTAGCGGGGGATAGAGGTGAGCAGTTCTTC
V: TRBV5-5; length: 20; size: NA; J: TRBJ2-2; D: TRBD1; CDR3: CASSLKGWTGGLANTGELFF; DNA: TGTGCCAGCAGCTTGAAAGGATGGACAGGGGGTCTCGCGAACACCGGGGAGCTGTTTTTT
V: TRBV28; length: 15; size: few; J: TRBJ1-2; D: NA; CDR3: CASSFRRSANYGYTF; DNA: TGTGCCAGCAGTTTTAGGAGGAGTGCCAACTATGGCTACACCTTC
V: TRBV20-1; length: 17; size: NA; J: TRBJ2-2; D: TRBD1; CDR3: CSASRAGGQGWNGELFF; DNA: TGCAGTGCTAGTAGGGCAGGGGGACAAGGTTGGAACGGGGAGCTGTTTTTT
V: TRBV28; length: 17; size: NA; J: TRBJ2-1; D: NA; CDR3: CASSSPQGGSTYNEQFF; DNA: TGTGCCAGCAGTTCCCCCCAAGGCGGCAGCACCTACAATGAGCAGTTCTTC
V: TRBV27; length: 13; size: NA; J: TRBJ2-2; D: NA; CDR3: CASSWAPHGELFF; DNA: TGTGCCAGCAGCTGGGCCCCTCATGGGGAGCTGTTTTTT
V: TRBV28; length: 15; size: few; J: TRBJ2-3; D: TRBD2; CDR3: CASSSLGGETDTQYF; DNA: TGTGCCAGCAGTTCTCTGGGGGGGGAAACAGATACGCAGTATTTT
V: TRBV6-5; length: 14; size: NA; J: TRBJ2-5; D: TRBD1; CDR3: CASSYEDRGETQYF; DNA: TGTGCCAGCAGTTACGAGGACAGGGGAGAGACCCAGTACTTC
V: TRBV7-2; length: 17; size: few; J: TRBJ1-6; D: TRBD1; CDR3: CASSPKGDRGPNSPLHF; DNA: TGTGCCAGCAGCCCTAAGGGGGACAGGGGTCCTAATTCACCCCTCCACTTT
V: TRBV12-3/TRBV12-4; length: 13; size: NA; J: TRBJ1-5; D: NA; CDR3: CASSLGSNQPQHF; DNA: TGTGCCAGCAGTTTGGGCAGCAATCAGCCCCAGCATTTT
V: TRBV4-1; length: 15; size: NA; J: TRBJ1-1; D: NA; CDR3: CASSLRTVMNTEAFF; DNA: TGCGCCAGCAGCTTACGGACCGTTATGAACACTGAAGCTTTCTTT
V: TRBV18; length: 12; size: NA; J: TRBJ1-1; D: NA; CDR3: CASSSRNTEAFF; DNA: TGTGCCAGCTCGTCCAGGAACACTGAAGCTTTCTTT
V: TRBV2; length: 14; size: NA; J: TRBJ1-1; D: TRBD1; CDR3: CASSVWTGNTEAFF; DNA: TGTGCCAGCAGTGTGTGGACAGGGAACACTGAAGCTTTCTTT
V: TRBV10-3; length: 12; size: NA; J: TRBJ2-7; D: TRBD1; CDR3: CATRDREGEQYF; DNA: TGTGCCACCCGGGACAGGGAGGGCGAGCAGTACTTC
V: TRBV18; length: 15; size: NA; J: TRBJ1-2; D: NA; CDR3: CASSPFLSRTYGYTF; DNA: TGTGCCAGCTCACCATTCCTGTCCCGGACTTATGGCTACACCTTC
V: TRBV6-2/TRBV6-3; length: 14; size: NA; J: TRBJ2-7; D: NA; CDR3: CASSYGSSSYEQYF; DNA: TGTGCCAGCAGTTACGGATCGAGCTCCTACGAGCAGTACTTC
V: TRBV6-2/TRBV6-3; length: 13; size: NA; J: TRBJ1-2; D: NA; CDR3: CASSYSGEEGYTF; DNA: TGTGCCAGCAGTTACTCTGGGGAGGAAGGCTACACCTTC
V: TRBV2; length: 13; size: once; J: TRBJ1-3; D: NA; CDR3: CASKPSSGNTIYF; DNA: TGTGCCAGCAAGCCCAGCTCTGGAAACACCATATATTTT
V: TRBV11-1; length: 12; size: NA; J: TRBJ2-1; D: NA; CDR3: CASSPRGASPFF; DNA: TGTGCCAGCAGCCCCCGAGGAGCATCGCCGTTCTTC
V: TRBV7-2; length: 14; size: NA; J: TRBJ2-7; D: NA; CDR3: CASRRGGAINEQYF; DNA: TGTGCCAGCAGACGAGGGGGGGCTATAAACGAGCAGTACTTC
V: TRBV12-3/TRBV12-4; length: 12; size: NA; J: TRBJ1-1; D: NA; CDR3: CASSSTGTEAFF; DNA: TGTGCCAGCAGTTCGACGGGGACTGAAGCTTTCTTT
V: TRBV30; length: 13; size: NA; J: TRBJ1-1; D: NA; CDR3: CACPGGWDTEAFF; DNA: TGTGCCTGTCCCGGAGGCTGGGACACTGAAGCTTTCTTT
V: TRBV6-2/TRBV6-3; length: 15; size: NA; J: TRBJ2-7; D: NA; CDR3: CASSNTGTLLYEQYF; DNA: TGTGCCAGCAGCAACACCGGGACACTACTCTACGAGCAGTACTTC
V: TRBV6-2/TRBV6-3; length: 17; size: NA; J: TRBJ2-2; D: NA; CDR3: CASSRLPGGGHSGELFF; DNA: TGTGCCAGCAGCCGCCTACCAGGGGGGGGCCACTCCGGGGAGCTGTTTTTT
V: TRBV11-2; length: 13; size: once; J: TRBJ2-7; D: NA; CDR3: CASSLGGEYEQYF; DNA: TGTGCCAGCAGCTTAGGAGGAGAGTACGAGCAGTACTTC
V: TRBV30; length: 14; size: NA; J: TRBJ1-2; D: NA; CDR3: CAWSAAGGNYGYTF; DNA: TGTGCCTGGAGTGCAGCCGGGGGTAACTATGGCTACACCTTC
V: TRBV7-2; length: 15; size: NA; J: TRBJ1-4; D: NA; CDR3: CASSLARGLGEKLFF; DNA: TGTGCCAGCAGCTTAGCGCGAGGGCTGGGTGAAAAACTGTTTTTT
V: TRBV6-6; length: 11; size: NA; J: TRBJ1-6; D: NA; CDR3: CASRGNSPLHF; DNA: TGTGCCAGCAGGGGGAATTCACCCCTCCACTTT
V: TRBV19; length: 14; size: NA; J: TRBJ1-5; D: NA; CDR3: CASSTVTGGQPQHF; DNA: TGTGCCAGTAGTACGGTTACAGGCGGACAGCCCCAGCATTTT
V: TRBV12-3/TRBV12-4; length: 13; size: NA; J: TRBJ1-5; D: NA; CDR3: CATTPSPNQPQHF; DNA: TGTGCCACCACTCCCTCGCCCAATCAGCCCCAGCATTTT
V: TRBV2; length: 14; size: NA; J: TRBJ2-7; D: TRBD1; CDR3: CASSDHRGSYEQYF; DNA: TGTGCCAGCAGTGACCACAGGGGCTCCTACGAGCAGTACTTC
V: TRBV18; length: 12; size: NA; J: TRBJ1-2; D: NA; CDR3: CASSRDSYGYTF; DNA: TGTGCCAGCTCACGCGACAGCTATGGCTACACCTTC
V: TRBV5-1; length: 14; size: NA; J: TRBJ2-3; D: TRBD2; CDR3: CASSLIGLDQAQYF; DNA: TGCGCCAGCAGCTTGATCGGACTAGATCAGGCGCAGTATTTT
V: TRBV4-3; length: 15; size: NA; J: TRBJ2-2; D: NA; CDR3: CASSQDTGWAGELFF; DNA: TGCGCCAGCAGCCAAGATACAGGGTGGGCCGGGGAGCTGTTTTTT
V: TRBV6-5; length: 15; size: NA; J: TRBJ2-5; D: NA; CDR3: CASSSGRFIKETQYF; DNA: TGTGCCAGCAGTTCCGGACGTTTTATAAAAGAGACCCAGTACTTC
V: TRBV28; length: 16; size: NA; J: TRBJ1-2; D: TRBD1; CDR3: CASSPRQGLGNYGYTF; DNA: TGTGCCAGCAGTCCCAGACAGGGGCTCGGTAACTATGGCTACACCTTC
V: TRBV15; length: 16; size: NA; J: TRBJ2-1; D: TRBD2; CDR3: CATSRNIGTSMGEQFF; DNA: TGTGCCACCAGCAGAAACATCGGGACTAGTATGGGTGAGCAGTTCTTC
V: TRBV5-4; length: 14; size: NA; J: TRBJ2-7; D: NA; CDR3: CASSRNLEEGEQYF; DNA: TGTGCCAGCAGCCGAAACTTGGAAGAGGGAGAGCAGTACTTC
V: TRBV11-1; length: 15; size: NA; J: TRBJ1-6; D: NA; CDR3: CASSLATGTNSPLHF; DNA: TGTGCCAGCAGCTTAGCGACAGGAACAAATTCACCCCTCCACTTT
V: TRBV11-2; length: 15; size: NA; J: TRBJ2-5; D: NA; CDR3: CASSLDPAGEETQYF; DNA: TGTGCCAGCAGCTTAGATCCCGCAGGGGAGGAGACCCAGTACTTC
V: TRBV11-2; length: 13; size: NA; J: TRBJ1-2; D: TRBD1; CDR3: CASSPQGGIALLF; DNA: TGTGCCAGCAGCCCGCAGGGGGGGATCGCCCTTCTCTTC
V: TRBV29-1; length: 13; size: NA; J: TRBJ1-1; D: TRBD1; CDR3: CSFRQGVGTEAFF; DNA: TGCAGCTTTCGACAGGGGGTGGGCACTGAAGCTTTCTTT
V: TRBV7-2; length: 14; size: NA; J: TRBJ1-5; D: NA; CDR3: CASSFRESNQPQHF; DNA: TGTGCCAGCAGCTTTCGAGAAAGCAATCAGCCCCAGCATTTT
V: TRBV10-3; length: 16; size: NA; J: TRBJ2-6; D: TRBD1; CDR3: CAIAGQGPSGANVLTF; DNA: TGTGCCATCGCGGGACAGGGTCCCTCTGGGGCCAACGTCCTGACTTTC
V: TRBV6-5; length: 13; size: NA; J: TRBJ1-2; D: NA; CDR3: CASSYSVSTGYTF; DNA: TGTGCCAGCAGTTACTCAGTTTCAACTGGCTACACCTTC
V: TRBV11-2; length: 16; size: NA; J: TRBJ1-4; D: NA; CDR3: CASSLDYPGTNEKLFF; DNA: TGTGCCAGCAGCTTAGATTACCCGGGGACGAATGAAAAACTGTTTTTT
V: TRBV19; length: 15; size: few; J: TRBJ2-2; D: TRBD2; CDR3: CASSSSGGAPGELFF; DNA: TGTGCCAGTAGTTCGTCCGGGGGGGCCCCCGGGGAGCTGTTTTTT
V: TRBV2; length: 15; size: once; J: TRBJ2-3; D: NA; CDR3: CASSSGTRGTDTQYF; DNA: TGTGCCAGCAGTTCCGGGACCCGCGGCACAGATACGCAGTATTTT
V: TRBV11-2; length: 19; size: NA; J: TRBJ2-7; D: TRBD1; CDR3: CASSLDKLGQGAVSYEQYF; DNA: TGTGCCAGCAGCTTAGATAAACTGGGCCAGGGGGCTGTCTCCTACGAGCAGTACTTC
V: TRBV5-1; length: 14; size: NA; J: TRBJ1-4; D: NA; CDR3: CASSLTPNGEKLFF; DNA: TGCGCCAGCAGCCTGACCCCGAACGGTGAAAAACTGTTTTTT
V: TRBV24-1; length: 13; size: NA; J: TRBJ1-5; D: NA; CDR3: CATSDAGSQPQHF; DNA: TGTGCCACCAGTGATGCAGGCAGTCAGCCCCAGCATTTT
V: TRBV7-2; length: 15; size: once; J: TRBJ1-2; D: NA; CDR3: CASSSSGGIFYGYTF; DNA: TGTGCCAGCAGTTCCTCGGGGGGGATATTCTATGGCTACACCTTC
V: TRBV6-2/TRBV6-3; length: 17; size: large; J: TRBJ1-2; D: NA; CDR3: CASSYSFDGRLEDGYTF; DNA: TGTGCCAGCAGTTACTCGTTTGACGGACGCCTAGAGGATGGCTACACCTTC
V: TRBV7-9; length: 17; size: NA; J: TRBJ1-2; D: NA; CDR3: CASSLPIESGDFGGYTF; DNA: TGTGCCAGCAGCTTACCAATAGAGTCAGGGGACTTTGGTGGCTACACCTTC
V: TRBV11-2; length: 14; size: NA; J: TRBJ1-1; D: NA; CDR3: CASSLPGSNTEAFF; DNA: TGTGCCAGCAGCTTACCGGGCTCGAACACTGAAGCTTTCTTT
V: TRBV27; length: 16; size: NA; J: TRBJ1-1; D: NA; CDR3: CASSLSRASMNTEAFF; DNA: TGTGCCAGCAGTTTAAGCCGCGCGAGCATGAACACTGAAGCTTTCTTT
V: TRBV6-5; length: 13; size: NA; J: TRBJ2-7; D: NA; CDR3: CASSLSANYEQYF; DNA: TGTGCCAGCAGTCTCTCAGCCAACTACGAGCAGTACTTC
V: TRBV5-4; length: 15; size: NA; J: TRBJ2-1; D: TRBD2; CDR3: CASSVAGGLNNEQFF; DNA: TGTGCCAGCAGCGTCGCGGGGGGGTTAAACAATGAGCAGTTCTTC
V: TRBV7-8; length: 15; size: NA; J: TRBJ1-4; D: TRBD1; CDR3: CASSQTGVANEKLFF; DNA: TGTGCCAGCAGCCAGACAGGGGTAGCTAATGAAAAACTGTTTTTT